Many counts were recorded for the clone carrying this T cell receptor beta chain. Trimming took off 8 bases at V and 4 bases at J, with 14 bases between the two ends. The CDR3 loop spans 12 amino acids. Germline V CDR1 and CDR2: DFQATT, SNEGSKA (reference sequence). TCRdb used MiXCR to reprocess the RT-PCR reads, holding one entry per CDR3 protein. Here the sample spans almost 700,000 distinct CDR3 sequences, more than 13% being singletons. The TCR sequence derives from a female donor in good health, serving as a healthy control. The source material was memory CD4+ T cells from blood. V is TRBV20-1 and J is TRBJ1-1, with a weak D call TRBD1 (5 bases). This CDR3 reads CSLWGSRTEAFF. CDR3 in DNA: TGCAGTCTCTGGGGGAGTCGCACTGAAGCTTTCTTT.